The clone carrying this TCR beta chain was seen ten or more times. Its specificity is not known. Using genomic DNA as the template, TCR beta VDJ and CDR3 profiling was carried out. TCRdb re-called the reads through MiXCR, storing one row per CDR3 protein. The sample lists about 220,000 distinct CDR3 sequences; 34% were seen once. V lost 1 base, J lost 6 bases, and 8 bases lay in between. CDR1 is SGHVS, CDR2 FNYEAQ, per germline. The CDR3 has 13 amino acids. The data are from a study of CD8+CD57+ T cells in acquired aplastic anemia. Overall study: Sorted CD4+ and CD8+ cells gave a mean 3.2 ug DNA, range about 0.2 to 27.4 ug. Researchers reported that healthy donors averaged approximately 9.8 million reads for CD4+ cells. Study-wide points: In CD8+ cells, Simpson's diversity showed no significant difference between patients and controls. Some 31 shared CD8+ CDR3s appeared highly expressed within patients' immunodominant clones.

The sample taken for sequencing was sorted CD4+, CD8+, or CD8+CD57+ T cells (not recorded which) from PBMCs. The chain has TRBV7-6 and TRBJ2-3; weak D call: TRBD1 (6 bases). This receptor was identified in a human donor in good health, serving as a control. The CDR3 protein is CASSLGQGDTQYF. The CDR3 coding sequence is TGTGCCAGCAGCTTAGGGCAGGGGGATACGCAGTATTTT.